This section outlines one TCR beta chain sequence together with its context. The study ran its PCR with 60 Vbeta and 13 Jbeta primers. Libraries were prepared by immunoSEQ multiplex PCR; TCRdb keeps only in-frame clonotypes and omits some of them. The data contain fewer than 150,000 clones, roughly 80% of them seen just once; the ten biggest clones take up around 2.2%. The data stem from a study of cytomegalovirus exposure and HLA in healthy donors. After removal of 7 bases from V and 5 bases from J, the junction contained 5 bases not matched to a gene. Germline loops: CDR1 ENHRY, CDR2 SYGVKD. The CDR3 consists of 13 residues.

The source of this sequence is a man aged 30 to 39 in good health and CMV-seronegative. The chain employs TRBV10-3 and TRBJ1-1, with 9 bases matching TRBD1. The sequenced material came from PBMCs. This CDR3 is CAITPTGGTEAFF. CDR3 nucleotides: TGTGCCATCACCCCGACAGGGGGGACTGAAGCTTTCTTT.